Below, one T cell receptor (beta chain) is given with its context. Its antigen is unknown. It has no much larger one-base neighbor in the sample; base qualities were not kept. The library was produced with the immunoSEQ multiplex PCR assay. In the original analysis: A statistical classification framework was built to diagnose cytomegalovirus status from the catalog of TCR beta chain sequences. Not all clones reach the TCRdb copy of this immuneACCESS table, which keeps in-frame sequences only. Checked studies attribute under half of the gap to unresolved V genes and leave the rest unexplained. V and J calls and clone size follow that table, whereas D and trimming were derived from the DNA. In this sample the table shows more than 300,000 clones, 86% of which occur a single time. 0.83% of the sample comes from the top ten. This record belongs to a study of cytomegalovirus exposure and HLA in healthy donors (dated by TCRdb to the late 2010s). Broadly, across the study: The 500 to 800 repertoires of the first cohort and the 120 validation repertoires were produced on the same platform, according to a later analysis. The study combined high-throughput TCR immunosequencing, statistical association of individual TCRs with disease status, and machine learning to predict cytomegalovirus infection status. The study aimed to test whether cataloging public T cell receptors could reveal signatures of past pathogen exposure. Besides the first cohort of 550 to 750 subjects, a separate validation cohort made up of over 100 different subjects was used.

The donors belonged to the validation cohort of around 110 subjects, which was separate from the 666-subject first cohort. General conclusions and limits of the study: According to the authors, the approach could potentially be generalized to other disease states and immunological phenotypes. The study gave a list of some 150 TCR beta chains associated with cytomegalovirus. Subsequent analysis determined that TCRs grouped into clusters in the first cohort also showed a tendency toward co-occurrence across the roughly 110 validation repertoires, and about 94% of cluster scores exceeded 0. A later analysis had no HLA typing for the validation cohort, so co-occurrence there was scored across all 110 or so repertoires. The classifier was reported to diagnose cytomegalovirus status with high specificity and sensitivity in both the original cohort and the validation cohort. Across donors, most TCR sequences were observed very rarely, whereas some public TCRs were present in many individuals. A few of the identified cytomegalovirus-associated TCR beta chains were confirmed in vitro to be specific for cytomegalovirus antigens.

V loses 3 bases, J loses 7 bases, and the germline ends lie 18 bases apart. The CDR3 runs 15 amino acids, cysteine and phenylalanine included. The sequence is cut down to CDR3 DNA, 45 bases in frame from base 1. CDR1 and CDR2 (MDHEN, SYDVKM) derive from the germline V gene. This TCR was recovered from a woman between 18 and 30 years old in good health and CMV-seronegative. Recombination linked TRBV28 to TRBJ1-2, with the D segment identity uncertain. The source material was PBMCs. The DNA sequence is TGTGCCAGCAGTTTCCAGCGTGGGTGGCGGCTTGGCTACACCTTC. This gives the protein CASSFQRGWRLGYTF.